These 2 T cell receptor beta chains were sequenced from one sample in a study of T cells expressing NK-cell markers. TCRdb reanalyzed the 5' RACE reads, giving one entry per CDR3 protein sequence and no DNA. The sample table sets out approximately 460,000 distinct CDR3 sequences. The specimen sequenced was blood T cells: a sorted CD56 or NKG2C T cell subset, CD4+ or CD8+ T cells, or bulk PBMC T cells (not recorded which). The receptors come from a woman between 18 and 70 years old in good health.

The V and J genes are TRBV29-1 and TRBJ2-5; TCRdb's D call of TRBD1 is untestable without DNA. The CDR3 spans 14 residues. Germline lookup yields CDR1 SQVTM and CDR2 ANQGSEA. CDR3 amino acids: CSSGGGAIQETQYF. The entire variable domain, with the rest obtained from reference TRBV29-1 and TRBJ2-5, is as follows: SAVISQKPSRDICQRGTSLTIQCQVDSQVTMMFWYRQQPGQSLTLIATANQGSEATYESGFVIDKFPISRPNLTFSTLTVSNMSPEDSSIYLCSSGGGAIQETQYFGPGTRLLVL.

The chain joins TRBV19 to TRBJ1-4; TCRdb selects TRBD1, and the lack of DNA leaves this call unchecked. The CDR3 extends over 15 amino acids. Germline loops: CDR1 LNHDA, CDR2 SQIVND (reference sequence). CDR3: CASSPSQGGDEKLFF.